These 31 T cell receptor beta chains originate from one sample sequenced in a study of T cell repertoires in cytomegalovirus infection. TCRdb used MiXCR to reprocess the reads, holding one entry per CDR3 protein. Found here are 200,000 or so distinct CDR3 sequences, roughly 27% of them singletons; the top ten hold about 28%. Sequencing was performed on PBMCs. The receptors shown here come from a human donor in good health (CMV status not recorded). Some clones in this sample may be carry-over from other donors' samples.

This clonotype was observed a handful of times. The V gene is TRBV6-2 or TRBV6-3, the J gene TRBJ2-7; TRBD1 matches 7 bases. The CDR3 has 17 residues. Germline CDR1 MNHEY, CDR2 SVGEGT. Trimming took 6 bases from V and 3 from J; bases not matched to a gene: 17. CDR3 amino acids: CASSPHPAGTAVYEQYF. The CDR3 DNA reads TGTGCCAGCAGCCCACACCCAGCCGGGACAGCCGTCTACGAGCAGTACTTC.

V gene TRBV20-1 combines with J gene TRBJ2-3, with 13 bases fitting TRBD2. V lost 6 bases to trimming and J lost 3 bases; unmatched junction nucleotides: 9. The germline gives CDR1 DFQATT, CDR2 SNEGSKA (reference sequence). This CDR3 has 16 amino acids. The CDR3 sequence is CSALNPGLAGTDTQYF. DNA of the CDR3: TGCAGTGCCCTTAACCCGGGACTAGCGGGGACAGATACGCAGTATTTT.

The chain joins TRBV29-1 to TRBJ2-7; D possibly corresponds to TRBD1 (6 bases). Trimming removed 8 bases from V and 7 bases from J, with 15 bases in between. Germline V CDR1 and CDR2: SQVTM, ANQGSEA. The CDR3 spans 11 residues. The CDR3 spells CSTRTVDEQYF. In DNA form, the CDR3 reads TGCAGCACTCGGACAGTGGATGAGCAGTACTTC.

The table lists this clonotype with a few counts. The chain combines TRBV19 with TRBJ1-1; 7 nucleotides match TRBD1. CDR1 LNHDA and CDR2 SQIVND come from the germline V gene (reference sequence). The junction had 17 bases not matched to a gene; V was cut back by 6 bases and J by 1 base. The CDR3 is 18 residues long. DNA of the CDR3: TGTGCCAGTAGCCCAGGTTCTACAGGGGTGGGAGCGAACACTGAAGCTTTCTTT. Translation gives CASSPGSTGVGANTEAFF.

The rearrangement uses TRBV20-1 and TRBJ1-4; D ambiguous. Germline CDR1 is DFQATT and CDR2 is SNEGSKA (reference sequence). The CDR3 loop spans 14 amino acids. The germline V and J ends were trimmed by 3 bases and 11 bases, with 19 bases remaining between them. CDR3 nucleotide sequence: TGCAGTGCTAGTATGGTGGCCGGTCTGCAGAAACTGTTTTTT. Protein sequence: CSASMVAGLQKLFF.

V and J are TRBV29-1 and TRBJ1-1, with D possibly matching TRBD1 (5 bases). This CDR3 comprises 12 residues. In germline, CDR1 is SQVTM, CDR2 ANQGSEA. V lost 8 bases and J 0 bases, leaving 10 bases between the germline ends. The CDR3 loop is CSSTDMNTEAFF. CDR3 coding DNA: TGCAGCTCGACAGATATGAACACTGAAGCTTTCTTT.

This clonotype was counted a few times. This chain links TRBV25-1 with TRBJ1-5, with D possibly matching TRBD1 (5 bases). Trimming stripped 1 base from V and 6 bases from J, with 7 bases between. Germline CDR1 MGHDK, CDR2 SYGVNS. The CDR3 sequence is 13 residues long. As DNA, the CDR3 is TGTGCCAGCAGTGAATCGGGGGTTCAGCCCCAGCATTTT. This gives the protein CASSESGVQPQHF.

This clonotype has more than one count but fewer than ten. DNA of the CDR3: TGTGCCAGTAGTATGATAAGAATTTTGCGCAGGCAGCCCCAGCATTTT. Translated, it gives CASSMIRILRRQPQHF. The rearrangement joins TRBV19 to TRBJ1-5; D unresolved. Germline CDR1 and CDR2: LNHDA and SQIVND (reference sequence). The V and J ends lost 3 bases and 7 bases respectively, with 19 bases between them. This CDR3 spans 16 amino acids.

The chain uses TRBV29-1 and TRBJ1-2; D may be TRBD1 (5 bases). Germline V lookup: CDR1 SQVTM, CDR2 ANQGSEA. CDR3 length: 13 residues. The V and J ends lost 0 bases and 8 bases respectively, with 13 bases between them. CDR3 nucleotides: TGCAGCGTTGAAGAAGTCCAGGGAAGGGGCTACACCTTC. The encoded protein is CSVEEVQGRGYTF.

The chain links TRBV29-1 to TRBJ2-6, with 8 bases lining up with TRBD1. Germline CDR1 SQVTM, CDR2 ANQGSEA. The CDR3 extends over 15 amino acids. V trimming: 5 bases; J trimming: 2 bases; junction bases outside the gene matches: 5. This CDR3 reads CSVRTGGTGANVLTF. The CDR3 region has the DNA TGCAGCGTTAGAACAGGGGGGACTGGGGCCAACGTCCTGACTTTC.

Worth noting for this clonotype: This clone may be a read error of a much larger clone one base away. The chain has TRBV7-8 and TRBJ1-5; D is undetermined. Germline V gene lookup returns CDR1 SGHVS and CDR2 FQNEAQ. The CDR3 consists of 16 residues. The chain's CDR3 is CASSLAGSPPYQPQPF. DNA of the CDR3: TGTGCCAGCAGCTTAGCAGGGTCTCCCCCTTATCAGCCCCAGCCTTTT.

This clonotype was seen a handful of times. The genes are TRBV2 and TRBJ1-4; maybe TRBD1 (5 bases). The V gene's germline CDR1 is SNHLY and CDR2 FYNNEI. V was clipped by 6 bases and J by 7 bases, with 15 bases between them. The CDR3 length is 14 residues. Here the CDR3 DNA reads TGTGCCAGCAGAACGGGACCCGGAGGTGAAAAACTGTTTTTT. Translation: CASRTGPGGEKLFF. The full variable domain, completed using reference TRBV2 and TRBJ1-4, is EPEVTQTPSHQVTQMGQEVILRCVPISNHLYFYWYRQILGQKVEFLVSFYNNEISEKSEIFDDQFSVERPDGSNFTLKIRSTKLEDSAMYFCASRTGPGGEKLFFGSGTQLSVL.

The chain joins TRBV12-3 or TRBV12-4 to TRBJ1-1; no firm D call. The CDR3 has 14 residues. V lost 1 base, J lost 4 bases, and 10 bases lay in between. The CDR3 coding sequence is TGTGCCAGCAGTTTAGGGGTGGGGTTCACTGAAGCTTTCTTT. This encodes CASSLGVGFTEAFF.

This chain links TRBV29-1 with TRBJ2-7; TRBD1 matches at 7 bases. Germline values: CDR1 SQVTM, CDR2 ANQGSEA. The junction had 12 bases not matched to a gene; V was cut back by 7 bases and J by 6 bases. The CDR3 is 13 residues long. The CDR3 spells CSASSQGISEQYF. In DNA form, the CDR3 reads TGCAGCGCCTCTTCACAGGGGATCTCCGAGCAGTACTTC.

The chain's CDR3 is CASSQVGGHDTEAFF. The CDR3, as DNA: TGTGCCAGCAGCCAAGTGGGGGGGCATGACACTGAAGCTTTCTTT. The V gene is TRBV3-1, the J gene TRBJ1-1; D is possibly TRBD1 (6 bases). This CDR3 contains 15 residues. With 1 base removed from V and 3 bases from J, the gap between germline ends came to 12 bases. The germline V gene encodes CDR1 LGHDT and CDR2 YNNKEL (reference sequence).

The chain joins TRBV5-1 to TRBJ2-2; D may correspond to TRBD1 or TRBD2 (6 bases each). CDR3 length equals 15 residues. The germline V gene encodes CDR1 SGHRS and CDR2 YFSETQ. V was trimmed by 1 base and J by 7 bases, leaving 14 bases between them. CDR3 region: CASSLFPGADGELFF. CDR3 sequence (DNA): TGCGCCAGCAGCTTGTTCCCGGGGGCTGACGGGGAGCTGTTTTTT.

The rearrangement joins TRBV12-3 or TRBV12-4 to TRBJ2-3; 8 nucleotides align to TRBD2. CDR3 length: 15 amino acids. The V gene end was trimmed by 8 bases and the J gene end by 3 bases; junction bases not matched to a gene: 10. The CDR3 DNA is TGTGCCAGCGCCCCCCCAAGCGGGGGTACAGATACGCAGTATTTT. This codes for CASAPPSGGTDTQYF.

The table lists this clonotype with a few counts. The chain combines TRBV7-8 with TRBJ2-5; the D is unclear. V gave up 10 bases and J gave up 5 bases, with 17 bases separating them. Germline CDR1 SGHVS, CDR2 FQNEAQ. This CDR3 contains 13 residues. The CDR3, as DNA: TGTGCCACCTCATCCCCGATCCGGGAGACCCAGTACTTC. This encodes CATSSPIRETQYF.

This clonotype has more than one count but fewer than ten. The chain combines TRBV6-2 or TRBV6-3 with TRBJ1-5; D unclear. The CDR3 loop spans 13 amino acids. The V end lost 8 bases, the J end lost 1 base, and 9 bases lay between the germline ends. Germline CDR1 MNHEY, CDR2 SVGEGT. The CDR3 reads CASLMDSNQPQHF. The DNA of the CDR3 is TGTGCCAGCCTAATGGACAGCAATCAGCCCCAGCATTTT.

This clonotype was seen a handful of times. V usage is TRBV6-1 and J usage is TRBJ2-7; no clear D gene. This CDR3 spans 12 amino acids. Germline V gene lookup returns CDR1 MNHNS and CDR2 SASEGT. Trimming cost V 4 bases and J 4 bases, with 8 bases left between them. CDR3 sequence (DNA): TGTGCCAGCAGTGCCCTTCTTTACGAGCAGTACTTC. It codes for CASSALLYEQYF.

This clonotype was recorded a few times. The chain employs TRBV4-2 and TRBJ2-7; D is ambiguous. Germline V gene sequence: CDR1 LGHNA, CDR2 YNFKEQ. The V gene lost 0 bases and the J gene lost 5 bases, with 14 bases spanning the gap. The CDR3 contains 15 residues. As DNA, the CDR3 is TGTGCCAGCAGCCAAGATCTGCTGGGGTCGGACGAGCAGTACTTC. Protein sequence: CASSQDLLGSDEQYF.

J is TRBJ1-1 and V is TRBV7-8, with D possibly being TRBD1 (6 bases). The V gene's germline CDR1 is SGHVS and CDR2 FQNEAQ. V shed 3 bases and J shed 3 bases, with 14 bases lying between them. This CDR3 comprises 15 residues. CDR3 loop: CASSLGGLGYTEAFF. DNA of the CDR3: TGTGCCAGCAGCTTGGGGGGGCTGGGGTACACTGAAGCTTTCTTT.

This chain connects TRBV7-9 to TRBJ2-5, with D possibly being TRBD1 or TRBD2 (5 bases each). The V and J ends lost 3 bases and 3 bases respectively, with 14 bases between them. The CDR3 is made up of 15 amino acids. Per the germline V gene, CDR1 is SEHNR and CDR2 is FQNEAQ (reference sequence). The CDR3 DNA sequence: TGTGCCAGCAGCTTGTGGGGGAAATTAGAAGAGACCCAGTACTTC. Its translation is CASSLWGKLEETQYF.

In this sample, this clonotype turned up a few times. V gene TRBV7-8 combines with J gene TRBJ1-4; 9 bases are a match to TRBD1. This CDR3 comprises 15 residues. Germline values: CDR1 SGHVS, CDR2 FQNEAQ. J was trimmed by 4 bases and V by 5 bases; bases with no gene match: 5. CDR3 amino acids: CASSLGTGINEKLFF. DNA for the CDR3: TGTGCCAGCAGCCTAGGGACAGGGATTAATGAAAAACTGTTTTTT.

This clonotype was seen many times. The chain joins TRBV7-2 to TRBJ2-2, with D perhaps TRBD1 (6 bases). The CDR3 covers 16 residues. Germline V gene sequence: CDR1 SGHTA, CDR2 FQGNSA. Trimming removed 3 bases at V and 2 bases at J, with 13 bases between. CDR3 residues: CASSFSAGTNTGELFF. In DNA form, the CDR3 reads TGTGCCAGCAGCTTCTCAGCCGGGACAAACACCGGGGAGCTGTTTTTT.

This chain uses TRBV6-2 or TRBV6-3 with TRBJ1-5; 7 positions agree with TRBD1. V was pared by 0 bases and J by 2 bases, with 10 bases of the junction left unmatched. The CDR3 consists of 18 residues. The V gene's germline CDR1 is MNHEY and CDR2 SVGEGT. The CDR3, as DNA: TGTGCCAGCAGTTACTCGTGGGGACAGCCCTGGGGCAATCAGCCCCAGCATTTT. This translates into CASSYSWGQPWGNQPQHF.

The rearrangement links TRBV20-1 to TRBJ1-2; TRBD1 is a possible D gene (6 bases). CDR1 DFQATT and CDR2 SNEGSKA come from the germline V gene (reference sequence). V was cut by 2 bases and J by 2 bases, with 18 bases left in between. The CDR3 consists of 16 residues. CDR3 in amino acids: CSARRILRGPNYGYTF. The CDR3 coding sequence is TGCAGTGCTAGACGTATTCTCAGGGGACCAAACTATGGCTACACCTTC.

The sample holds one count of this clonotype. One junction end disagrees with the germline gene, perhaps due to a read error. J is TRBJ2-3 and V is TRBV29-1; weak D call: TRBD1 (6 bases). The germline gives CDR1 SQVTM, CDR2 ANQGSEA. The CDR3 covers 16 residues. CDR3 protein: CSVENWGQGYTDTQYF. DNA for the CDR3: TGTAGCGTTGAAAATTGGGGCCAGGGGTACACAGATACGCAGTATTTT.

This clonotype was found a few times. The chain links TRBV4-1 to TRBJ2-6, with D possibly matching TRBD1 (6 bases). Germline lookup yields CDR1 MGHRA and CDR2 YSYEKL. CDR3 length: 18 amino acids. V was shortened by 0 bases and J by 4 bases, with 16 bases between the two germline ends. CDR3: CASSQDRGRGKGANVLTF. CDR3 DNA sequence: TGCGCCAGCAGCCAAGACAGAGGCAGGGGTAAAGGGGCCAACGTCCTGACTTTC.

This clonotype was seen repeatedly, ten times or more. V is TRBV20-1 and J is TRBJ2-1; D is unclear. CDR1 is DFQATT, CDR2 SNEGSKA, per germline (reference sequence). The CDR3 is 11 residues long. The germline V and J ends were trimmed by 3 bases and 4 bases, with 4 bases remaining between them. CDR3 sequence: CSARGYNEQFF. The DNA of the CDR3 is TGCAGTGCTAGGGGGTACAATGAGCAGTTCTTC.

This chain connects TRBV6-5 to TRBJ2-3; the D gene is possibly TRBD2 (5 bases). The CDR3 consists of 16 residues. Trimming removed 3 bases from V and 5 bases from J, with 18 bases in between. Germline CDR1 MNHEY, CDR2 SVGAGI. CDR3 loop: CASSYAGVESGDTQYF. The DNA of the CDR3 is TGTGCCAGCAGTTATGCCGGGGTTGAATCGGGAGATACGCAGTATTTT.